These 5 T cell receptor beta chains came from one sample sequenced in a study of blood T cell repertoires in COVID-19. Assay: immunoSEQ multiplex PCR; the TCRdb copy retains only in-frame clones and omits some. Found here are about 73,000 clones, over 75% of them singletons; the top ten hold 4% to 5%. What was sequenced was peripheral blood. Source of these receptors: a woman aged 60-75 years with acute or convalescent COVID-19.

V and J are TRBV6-1 and TRBJ1-6; 7 bases fit TRBD1. Losses at the gene ends were 4 bases for V and 6 bases for J; bases not matched to a gene: 9. The CDR3 extends over 16 amino acids. CDR1 is MNHNS, CDR2 SASEGT, per germline. The chain's CDR3 is CASSGGGQTGNSPLHF. DNA for the CDR3: TGTGCCAGCAGTGGAGGGGGACAGACGGGTAATTCACCCCTCCACTTT.

The chain carries TRBV6-5 and TRBJ1-2, with TRBD1 matching 10 bases. With V trimmed by 6 bases and J by 6 bases, 4 bases remained unmatched. Germline CDR1 and CDR2: MNHEY and SVGAGI. This CDR3 is 13 amino acids long. The CDR3 loop reads CASRGTGVHGYTF. In nucleotides, the CDR3 is TGTGCCAGCAGGGGGACAGGGGTCCATGGCTACACCTTC.

This clone was counted a few times. The chain uses TRBV12-3 or TRBV12-4 and TRBJ1-6, with D perhaps matching TRBD1 (6 bases). The ends were cut back, 3 bases at V and 11 bases at J, with 11 bases in the middle. The CDR3 length is 13 residues. In DNA, the CDR3 is TGTGCCAGCAGTTTCAGGGGTCGGGCACCCCTCCACTTT. Protein product: CASSFRGRAPLHF.

The chain combines TRBV4-2 with TRBJ2-1; a possible D gene is TRBD2 (6 bases). Germline V gene lookup returns CDR1 LGHNA and CDR2 YNFKEQ. Trimming stripped 1 base from V and 5 bases from J, with 18 bases between. The CDR3 covers 17 residues. The CDR3 sequence is CASSQVSSSESHNEQFF. The CDR3 nucleotides are TGTGCCAGCAGCCAAGTCAGCTCTAGCGAGTCCCACAATGAGCAGTTCTTC.

The V gene is TRBV6-5, the J gene TRBJ2-1; 12 positions agree with TRBD2. The CDR3 spans 14 residues. CDR1 and CDR2 (germline): MNHEY, SVGAGI. The V gene end was trimmed by 7 bases and the J gene end by 6 bases; junction bases not matched to a gene: 4. CDR3: CASTGLAGLNEQFF. CDR3 nucleotide sequence: TGTGCCAGCACCGGACTAGCGGGGCTCAATGAGCAGTTCTTC.